The rows below give T cell receptor beta chains drawn from one sample of a study of T cell responses to AZD1222 COVID-19 vaccine. Generated by immunoSEQ multiplex PCR, the TCRdb table keeps only in-frame clones and is missing some. The repertoire consists of over 85,000 clones, with around 90% occurring once and the leading ten covering roughly 15%. The sample was peripheral blood, taken 28 days after the second AZD1222 dose. Receptors were obtained from an adult who received the AZD1222 COVID-19 vaccine. Each CDR3 is given with its conserved first and last residue. The D gene is left open where the match is weak. A row's size may be missing; if present it is once, few, many or a size class.

v_call: TRBV6-6
clone_size: -
j_call: TRBJ1-1
d_call: -
cdr3_aa: CASREGTGTLNTEAFF
cdr3_nt: TGTGCCAGCAGGGAGGGCACAGGGACCTTGAACACTGAAGCTTTCTTT

v_call: TRBV4-2
clone_size: -
j_call: TRBJ1-2
d_call: -
cdr3_aa: CASSQEGAYQGNGYTF
cdr3_nt: TGTGCCAGCAGCCAAGAGGGGGCTTATCAGGGGAACGGCTACACCTTC

v_call: TRBV2
clone_size: -
j_call: TRBJ2-7
d_call: -
cdr3_aa: CASRSDIAYEQYF
cdr3_nt: TGTGCCAGCCGATCCGACATCGCCTACGAGCAGTACTTC

v_call: TRBV19
clone_size: -
j_call: TRBJ2-3
d_call: TRBD1
cdr3_aa: CASGTDIGGTDTQYF
cdr3_nt: TGTGCCAGCGGGACAGACATAGGTGGCACAGATACGCAGTATTTT

v_call: TRBV6-2/TRBV6-3
clone_size: once
j_call: TRBJ1-2
d_call: -
cdr3_aa: CASSSSGALGYTF
cdr3_nt: TGTGCCAGCAGTTCCTCAGGGGCTCTGGGCTACACCTTC

v_call: TRBV6-2/TRBV6-3
clone_size: -
j_call: TRBJ2-1
d_call: -
cdr3_aa: CASSSSMRGEQFF
cdr3_nt: TGTGCCAGCAGTTCTAGTATGAGGGGTGAGCAGTTCTTC

v_call: TRBV4-1
clone_size: -
j_call: TRBJ1-1
d_call: -
cdr3_aa: CASSQVLSLQNTEAFF
cdr3_nt: TGCGCCAGCAGCCAAGTTTTATCGTTACAGAACACTGAAGCTTTCTTT

v_call: TRBV5-1
clone_size: -
j_call: TRBJ2-3
d_call: -
cdr3_aa: CASSAGSGGTDTQYF
cdr3_nt: TGCGCCAGCAGCGCCGGATCTGGGGGCACAGATACGCAGTATTTT

v_call: TRBV4-1
clone_size: -
j_call: TRBJ1-2
d_call: -
cdr3_aa: CASSPVNVRRDYGYTF
cdr3_nt: TGCGCCAGCAGCCCCGTGAACGTGAGAAGGGACTATGGCTACACCTTC

v_call: TRBV7-9
clone_size: -
j_call: TRBJ2-1
d_call: -
cdr3_aa: CASSVGSTRGSYNEQFF
cdr3_nt: TGTGCCAGCAGCGTGGGGTCCACCCGGGGCTCCTACAATGAGCAGTTCTTC

v_call: TRBV27
clone_size: -
j_call: TRBJ2-5
d_call: -
cdr3_aa: CASSLFPHLGTQYF
cdr3_nt: TGTGCCAGCAGTTTATTCCCCCACCTGGGGACCCAGTACTTC

v_call: TRBV18
clone_size: -
j_call: TRBJ2-1
d_call: -
cdr3_aa: CASSQLVYEQFF
cdr3_nt: TGTGCCAGCTCACAACTAGTCTATGAGCAGTTCTTC

v_call: TRBV7-9
clone_size: -
j_call: TRBJ1-2
d_call: -
cdr3_aa: CASSLGTNPPDGYTF
cdr3_nt: TGTGCCAGCAGCTTGGGGACTAACCCTCCTGATGGCTACACCTTC

v_call: TRBV4-1
clone_size: once
j_call: TRBJ2-1
d_call: TRBD2
cdr3_aa: CASSQGHSGGSSYNEQFF
cdr3_nt: TGCGCCAGCAGCCAAGGACATAGCGGGGGGAGCTCCTACAATGAGCAGTTCTTC

v_call: TRBV6-5
clone_size: -
j_call: TRBJ2-1
d_call: TRBD1
cdr3_aa: CASSRDRGRNEQFF
cdr3_nt: TGTGCCAGCAGCCGGGACAGGGGTAGGAATGAGCAGTTCTTC

v_call: TRBV9
clone_size: -
j_call: TRBJ2-3
d_call: -
cdr3_aa: CASSVVTDTQYF
cdr3_nt: TGTGCCAGCAGCGTAGTGACAGATACGCAGTATTTT

v_call: TRBV2
clone_size: -
j_call: TRBJ2-6
d_call: -
cdr3_aa: CASIYGTAGANVLTF
cdr3_nt: TGTGCCAGCATCTACGGGACCGCCGGGGCCAACGTCCTGACTTTC

v_call: TRBV19
clone_size: -
j_call: TRBJ2-7
d_call: -
cdr3_aa: CASSRTPPSSYEQYF
cdr3_nt: TGTGCCAGTAGTCGGACACCCCCGAGCTCCTACGAGCAGTACTTC

v_call: TRBV19
clone_size: -
j_call: TRBJ2-1
d_call: -
cdr3_aa: CASSIDIGEQFF
cdr3_nt: TGTGCCAGTAGTATAGATATAGGGGAGCAGTTCTTC

v_call: TRBV6-5
clone_size: -
j_call: TRBJ1-2
d_call: -
cdr3_aa: CASNHLDSGGYTF
cdr3_nt: TGTGCCAGCAATCATCTCGACTCCGGGGGCTACACCTTC

v_call: TRBV6-5
clone_size: -
j_call: TRBJ1-5
d_call: -
cdr3_aa: CASRYTSGNQPQHF
cdr3_nt: TGTGCCAGCAGGTACACCAGCGGCAATCAGCCCCAGCATTTT

v_call: TRBV2
clone_size: -
j_call: TRBJ2-7
d_call: TRBD2
cdr3_aa: CASSEALLLGGTHYEQYF
cdr3_nt: TGTGCCAGCAGTGAAGCGCTTCTGCTGGGGGGGACCCACTACGAGCAGTACTTC

v_call: TRBV11-3
clone_size: -
j_call: TRBJ1-6
d_call: -
cdr3_aa: CASSLASYSPLHF
cdr3_nt: TGTGCCAGCAGCTTAGCCTCATACTCACCCCTCCACTTT

v_call: TRBV10-3
clone_size: -
j_call: TRBJ1-6
d_call: -
cdr3_aa: CAIRKDRDSPLHF
cdr3_nt: TGTGCCATCAGAAAGGACCGAGATTCACCCCTCCACTTT

v_call: TRBV19
clone_size: -
j_call: TRBJ2-2
d_call: -
cdr3_aa: CASSRQANTGELFF
cdr3_nt: TGTGCCAGTAGTAGGCAGGCGAACACCGGGGAGCTGTTTTTT

v_call: TRBV27
clone_size: -
j_call: TRBJ2-7
d_call: TRBD1
cdr3_aa: CASGRRTGPSYEQYF
cdr3_nt: TGTGCCAGCGGACGACGGACAGGGCCCTCCTACGAGCAGTACTTC

v_call: TRBV5-4
clone_size: -
j_call: TRBJ2-7
d_call: -
cdr3_aa: CASSSGPDGSYEQYF
cdr3_nt: TGTGCCAGCAGCTCCGGACCGGACGGATCCTACGAGCAGTACTTC

v_call: TRBV5-1
clone_size: -
j_call: TRBJ1-1
d_call: -
cdr3_aa: CASSLGEPTNTEAFF
cdr3_nt: TGCGCCAGCAGCTTGGGGGAGCCCACGAACACTGAAGCTTTCTTT

v_call: TRBV6-5
clone_size: -
j_call: TRBJ1-2
d_call: -
cdr3_aa: CASSYSGGTDGYTF
cdr3_nt: TGTGCCAGCAGTTACTCGGGGGGGACGGATGGCTACACCTTC

v_call: TRBV19
clone_size: -
j_call: TRBJ1-6
d_call: TRBD1
cdr3_aa: CASTTRGQGWINNSPLHF
cdr3_nt: TGTGCCAGTACCACCCGAGGACAGGGGTGGATTAACAATTCACCCCTCCACTTT

v_call: TRBV5-1
clone_size: -
j_call: TRBJ1-3
d_call: -
cdr3_aa: CASRPQVTGNTIYF
cdr3_nt: TGCGCCAGCAGACCACAAGTTACTGGAAACACCATATATTTT

v_call: TRBV27
clone_size: -
j_call: TRBJ1-2
d_call: TRBD1
cdr3_aa: CASKGTGELGYGYTF
cdr3_nt: TGTGCCAGCAAGGGGACAGGGGAGCTAGGCTATGGCTACACCTTC

v_call: TRBV29-1
clone_size: once
j_call: TRBJ2-7
d_call: -
cdr3_aa: CSVLQTDYEQYF
cdr3_nt: TGCAGCGTCCTGCAGACAGACTACGAGCAGTACTTC

v_call: TRBV13
clone_size: few
j_call: TRBJ2-7
d_call: TRBD1
cdr3_aa: CASSERTGFGFLYEQYF
cdr3_nt: TGTGCCAGCAGCGAAAGGACAGGGTTTGGTTTTCTCTACGAGCAGTACTTC

v_call: TRBV5-5
clone_size: -
j_call: TRBJ2-7
d_call: -
cdr3_aa: CASSLGDHSYEQYF
cdr3_nt: TGTGCCAGCAGCTTGGGGGACCACTCCTACGAGCAGTACTTC

v_call: TRBV28
clone_size: -
j_call: TRBJ2-7
d_call: TRBD1
cdr3_aa: CASSSPGTGSYEQYF
cdr3_nt: TGTGCCAGCAGTTCTCCCGGGACAGGGTCCTACGAGCAGTACTTC

v_call: TRBV7-9
clone_size: -
j_call: TRBJ2-4
d_call: TRBD1
cdr3_aa: CASSLTGAKAKNIQYF
cdr3_nt: TGTGCCAGCAGCTTGACAGGGGCTAAGGCCAAAAACATTCAGTACTTC

v_call: TRBV15
clone_size: -
j_call: TRBJ1-1
d_call: -
cdr3_aa: CATSRGGVTEAFF
cdr3_nt: TGTGCCACCAGCAGGGGTGGGGTCACTGAAGCTTTCTTT

v_call: TRBV20-1
clone_size: -
j_call: TRBJ2-5
d_call: -
cdr3_aa: CSATQSRGLYF
cdr3_nt: TGCAGTGCTACGCAGTCCCGCGGACTCTACTTC

v_call: TRBV30
clone_size: -
j_call: TRBJ1-5
d_call: TRBD1
cdr3_aa: CAWSLPGGYQPQHF
cdr3_nt: TGTGCCTGGAGTCTCCCAGGGGGCTATCAGCCCCAGCATTTT

v_call: TRBV7-2
clone_size: -
j_call: TRBJ2-1
d_call: TRBD2
cdr3_aa: CASSPRNGLAGGRGEQFF
cdr3_nt: TGTGCCAGCAGCCCACGAAACGGACTAGCGGGGGGGCGTGGCGAGCAGTTCTTC

v_call: TRBV2
clone_size: -
j_call: TRBJ2-1
d_call: -
cdr3_aa: CASSDRTWYNEQFF
cdr3_nt: TGTGCCAGCAGTGATAGGACTTGGTACAATGAGCAGTTCTTC

v_call: TRBV12-3/TRBV12-4
clone_size: -
j_call: TRBJ1-2
d_call: TRBD1
cdr3_aa: CASSPGGVGYTF
cdr3_nt: TGTGCCAGCAGCCCAGGGGGGGTGGGCTACACCTTC

v_call: TRBV5-8
clone_size: -
j_call: TRBJ1-2
d_call: -
cdr3_aa: CASSHRVGYGYTF
cdr3_nt: TGTGCCAGCAGCCACAGGGTAGGCTATGGCTACACCTTC